This T cell receptor (beta chain) was captured in a study of blood T cell repertoires in COVID-19. Across the whole study: Samples taken during acute and convalescent COVID-19 were collected in the United States, Italy and Spain.

As originally analysed: By means of reference gene primer amplification, nucleated cell counts were estimated. The protocol was immunoSEQ multiplex PCR, while the TCRdb copy is restricted to in-frame clones and leaves out a portion. V and J calls and clone size are given by that table; D and trimming were obtained from the DNA. The table lists about 350,000 clones, around nine tenths of them singletons, with about 6.7% in the top ten. It was during active infection that Seattle patients were enrolled and then longitudinally followed. This TCR was recovered from a woman aged 70-85 years with COVID-19, enrolled during active disease. The sequencing sample was made of peripheral blood.

DNA for the CDR3: TGCGCCAGCAGAGAACGCGGAGGGGAAAAACTGTTTTTT. Translation: CASRERGGEKLFF. The V and J genes are TRBV4-3 and TRBJ1-4; D gene uncertain. The V end was cut by 6 bases, the J end by 8 bases, with 13 bases between. Per germline, CDR1 LGHNA and CDR2 YSLEER. The CDR3 runs 13 residues.